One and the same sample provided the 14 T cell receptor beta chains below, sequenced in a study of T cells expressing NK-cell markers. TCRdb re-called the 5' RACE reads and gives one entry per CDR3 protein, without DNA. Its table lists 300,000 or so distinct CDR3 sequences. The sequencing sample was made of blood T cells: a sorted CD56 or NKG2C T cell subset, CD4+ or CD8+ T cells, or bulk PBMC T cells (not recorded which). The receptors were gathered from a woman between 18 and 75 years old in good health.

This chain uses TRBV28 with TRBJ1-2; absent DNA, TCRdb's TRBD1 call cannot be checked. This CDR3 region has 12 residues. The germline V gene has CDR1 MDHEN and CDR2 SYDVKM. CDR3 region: CASSIQGGGYTF.

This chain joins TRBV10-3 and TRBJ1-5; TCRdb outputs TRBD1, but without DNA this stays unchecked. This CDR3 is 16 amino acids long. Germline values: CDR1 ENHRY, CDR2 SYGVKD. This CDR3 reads CAISEFVRTGDQPQHF.

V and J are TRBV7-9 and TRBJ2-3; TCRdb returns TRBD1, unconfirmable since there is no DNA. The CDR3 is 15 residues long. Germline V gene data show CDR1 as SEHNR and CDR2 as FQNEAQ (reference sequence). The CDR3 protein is CASSLRQGRTDTQYF.

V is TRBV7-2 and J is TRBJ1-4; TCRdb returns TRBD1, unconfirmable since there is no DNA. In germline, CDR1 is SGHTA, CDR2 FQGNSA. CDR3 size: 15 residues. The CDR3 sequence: CASSPRGGFNEKLFF.

The CDR3 loop reads CSAGVYLAKNIQYF. The chain joins TRBV20-1 to TRBJ2-4. This CDR3 is 14 amino acids long. CDR1 DFQATT and CDR2 SNEGSKA come from the germline V gene (reference sequence).

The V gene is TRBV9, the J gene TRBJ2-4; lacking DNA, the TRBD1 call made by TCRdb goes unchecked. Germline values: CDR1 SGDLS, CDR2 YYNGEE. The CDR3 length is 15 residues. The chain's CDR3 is CASSVEGGTKNIQYF.

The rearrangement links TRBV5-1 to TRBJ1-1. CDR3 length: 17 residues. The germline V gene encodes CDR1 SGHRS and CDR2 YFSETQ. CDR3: CASSLKGPDLMNTEAFF.

The CDR3: CASSFRLDRNEQFF. The chain carries TRBV18 and TRBJ2-1. Germline CDR1 KGHSH, CDR2 LQKENI. The CDR3 consists of 14 residues.

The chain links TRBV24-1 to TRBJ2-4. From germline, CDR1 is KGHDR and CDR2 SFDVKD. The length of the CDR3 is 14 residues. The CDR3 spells CATSDPDRENIQYF.

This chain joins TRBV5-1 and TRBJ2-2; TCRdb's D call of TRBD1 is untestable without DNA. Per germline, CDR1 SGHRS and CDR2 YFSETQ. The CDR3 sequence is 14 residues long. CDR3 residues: CASSPGGITGELFF.

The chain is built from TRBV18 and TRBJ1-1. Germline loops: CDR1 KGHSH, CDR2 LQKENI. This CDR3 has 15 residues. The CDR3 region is CASSPGVREKAEAFF.

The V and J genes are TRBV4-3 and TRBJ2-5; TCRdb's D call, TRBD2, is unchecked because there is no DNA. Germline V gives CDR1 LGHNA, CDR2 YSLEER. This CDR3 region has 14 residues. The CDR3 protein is CASSQREGLETQYF.

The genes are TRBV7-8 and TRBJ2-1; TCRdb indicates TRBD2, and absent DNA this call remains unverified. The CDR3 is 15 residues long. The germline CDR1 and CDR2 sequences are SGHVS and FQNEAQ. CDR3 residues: CASSLTGGDYNEQFF.

CDR3: CASSLEWVKLRGNEQFF. The chain carries TRBV11-2 and TRBJ2-1; the TRBD1 assignment by TCRdb is unverifiable without DNA. This CDR3 region has 17 residues. Per germline, CDR1 SGHAT and CDR2 FQNNGV.